The 21 T cell receptor beta chains listed next were all sequenced from one sample in a study of tumor-infiltrating lymphocytes in primary liver carcinoma. Co-extraction yielded RNA and DNA from approximately 22-30 mg of unsorted bulk tissue. Total RNA amounting to around 530 ng was the source from which TCR beta cDNA was made with a constant-region primer. Sequencing libraries for TCR beta derived from three nested multiplex PCR rounds that used slightly modified ARM-PCR. Both of the initial two PCR rounds ran for nine to eleven cycles and employed TRBV1-TRBV30 forward primers alongside a C-beta reverse primer. TCRdb processed the multiplex PCR reads anew with MiXCR; each CDR3 protein has one entry. The table lists 80,000 or so distinct CDR3 sequences, roughly 71% of them singletons. Sequencing was carried out using tumor-adjacent normal liver tissue. The receptors here all came from a middle-aged man with primary liver carcinoma and hepatitis B virus infection.

In its sample, this clonotype was seen many times. This chain connects TRBV4-1 to TRBJ2-7; the match to TRBD2 covers 10 bases. Germline V gene sequence: CDR1 MGHRA, CDR2 YSYEKL. The trim removed 4 bases at V and 2 bases at J, leaving 14 bases unmatched. The CDR3 consists of 18 residues. The DNA of the CDR3 is TGCGCCAGCAGCCCGAATTCGCCCGGGACTAGCGTACCCTACGAGCAGTACTTC. Residues: CASSPNSPGTSVPYEQYF.

Worth noting for this clonotype: This may be a read error, as it is one base from a much larger clone. The chain recombines TRBV6-1 with TRBJ2-1; TRBD1 or TRBD2 may be the D gene (5 bases each). This CDR3 has 13 residues. Trimming cost V 3 bases and J 9 bases, with 12 bases left between them. Germline CDR1 is MNHNS and CDR2 is SASEGT. CDR3: CASSDERGIEQFF. As DNA, the CDR3 is TGTGCCAGCAGTGATGAGAGGGGCATTGAGCAGTTCTTC.

Regarding this clonotype: The junction shows a germline mismatch at one end, possibly a read error. The V gene is TRBV29-1, the J gene TRBJ1-2; 7 positions agree with TRBD1. Germline V gene sequence: CDR1 SQVTM, CDR2 ANQGSEA. This CDR3 region has 14 residues. CDR3 DNA sequence: TGCAGCGCTGCCACAGGGGCGACTAACTATGGTTACACCTTC. Its protein product is CSAATGATNYGYTF.

Concerning this clonotype itself: A much larger clone is a single base away; this may be a read error. V is TRBV28 and J is TRBJ2-3, with D possibly being TRBD1 (6 bases). From germline, CDR1 is MDHEN and CDR2 SYDVKM. The CDR3 spans 17 residues. The chain's CDR3 is CASSPAGQGSSTDTHYF. The CDR3 nucleotides are TGTGCCAGCAGTCCAGCCGGCCAGGGGAGCAGCACAGATACGCACTATTTT.

This clonotype was recorded only once. Likely a read error: the CDR3 ends without its conserved phenylalanine or tryptophan. This chain connects TRBV6-5 to TRBJ2-1; the D is unclear. Per germline, CDR1 MNHEY and CDR2 SVGAGI. The CDR3 has 14 amino acids. V gave up 6 bases and J gave up 2 bases, with 11 bases separating them. Here the CDR3 reads CASRLAAPYNEQFL. CDR3 in DNA: TGTGCCAGCAGACTCGCGGCACCCTACAATGAGCAGTTCTTA.

Details on this clonotype: The conserved final phenylalanine or tryptophan is absent from the CDR3, which likely points to a read error. CDR3 region: CATSDFNEPANEQFY. As DNA, the CDR3 is TGTGCCACCAGTGATTTCAACGAGCCCGCCAATGAGCAGTTCTAC. The chain has TRBV24-1 and TRBJ2-1; unclear D gene. The germline V gene has CDR1 KGHDR and CDR2 SFDVKD. The length of the CDR3 is 15 residues. The V and J ends lost 1 base and 6 bases respectively, with 12 bases between them.

Concerning this clonotype itself: Given the absence of the conserved phenylalanine or tryptophan at the CDR3 end, a read error is likely. The chain links TRBV12-3 or TRBV12-4 to TRBJ2-7, with 7 bases that match TRBD1. J lost 5 bases, V lost 4 bases, and 2 bases had no gene match. CDR3 length: 12 residues. DNA for the CDR3: TGTGCCAGCAGTTCGGACAGGAACGAGCAGTACTAC. Amino acids: CASSSDRNEQYY.

This sequence joins TRBV5-4 and TRBJ1-1, with D unclear. V dropped 8 bases and J dropped 10 bases, with 24 bases sitting between them. This CDR3 has 14 residues. The germline gives CDR1 SGHNT, CDR2 YYREEE (reference sequence). CDR3 sequence reads: CARSTVDDGYRAFF. The CDR3 nucleotides read TGTGCCAGAAGCACGGTCGACGACGGTTACAGAGCTTTCTTT.

In its sample, this clonotype was seen many times. The chain uses TRBV30 and TRBJ1-1; D may be TRBD1 (5 bases). CDR1 and CDR2 from the germline V gene are GTSNPN and SVGIG (reference sequence). V lost 3 bases and J 1 base, leaving 12 bases between the germline ends. The CDR3 has 14 residues. The CDR3 loop is CAWSVSGPNTEAFF. The DNA for the CDR3 is TGTGCCTGGAGCGTATCGGGGCCGAACACTGAAGCTTTCTTT.

As regards this clonotype: The germline gene is not matched at one end of the junction; a read error may be the cause. DNA for the CDR3: TGCGCCAGCAGCCCCCAACATGCGGGGGTCTACAATGGGCAGTTCTTC. Residues: CASSPQHAGVYNGQFF. The gene calls are TRBV4-1 and TRBJ2-1, with 7 bases lining up with TRBD2. This CDR3 has 16 residues. Germline lookup yields CDR1 MGHRA and CDR2 YSYEKL.

In regard to this clonotype: This CDR3 fails to terminate in the conserved phenylalanine or tryptophan, so it likely reflects a read error. V and J are TRBV5-5 and TRBJ2-2; D possibly corresponds to TRBD1 (7 bases). This CDR3 has 14 amino acids. The germline gives CDR1 SGHKS, CDR2 YYEKEE (reference sequence). The CDR3 region is CASCLGGGGVELFS. The CDR3 coding sequence is TGTGCCAGCTGCTTGGGCGGAGGGGGCGTGGAGCTGTTTTCT.

Details on this clonotype: A much larger clone sits a single nucleotide away, making a read error possible. The chain couples TRBV5-1 to TRBJ2-1, with TRBD2 matching 13 bases. The germline V gene has CDR1 SGHRS and CDR2 YFSETQ. The CDR3 runs 15 residues. V shed 4 bases, J shed 5 bases, and the junction held 3 bases outside the gene matches. CDR3 in DNA: TGCGCCAGCAGCACGGGACTAGCGGGGAACAATGAGCAGTTCTTC. Protein: CASSTGLAGNNEQFF.

V gene TRBV5-5 combines with J gene TRBJ2-5; D not certain. CDR3 length: 17 amino acids. Germline-derived CDR1 and CDR2 are SGHKS and YYEKEE (reference sequence). Trimming stripped 6 bases from V and 5 bases from J, with 26 bases between. The CDR3 DNA follows: TGTGCCAGCAACTTTCGACCACGAGGAAACCTGGGTGAGACCCAGTACTTC. Its protein product is CASNFRPRGNLGETQYF.

About this clonotype itself: An end of the junction does not agree with germline; a read error may underlie this. V usage is TRBV5-1 and J usage is TRBJ2-6; 7 bases are a match to TRBD1. Germline assignment: CDR1 SGHRS and CDR2 YFSETQ. This CDR3 spans 17 amino acids. CDR3: CASSLNPGGTGANVLSF. In DNA form, the CDR3 reads TGCGCCAGCAGCTTGAACCCAGGGGGTACTGGGGCCAACGTCCTGAGTTTC. The full variable domain, with the rest looked up from reference TRBV5-1 and TRBJ2-6, is KAGVTQTPRYLIKTRGQQVTLSCSPISGHRSVSWYQQTPGQGLQFLFEYFSETQRNKGNFPGRFSGRQFSNSRSEMNVSTLELGDSALYLCASSLNPGGTGANVLSFGAGSRLTVL.

Notes on this clonotype: Its ends do not fully match the called genes, so a read error is possible. The chain couples TRBV11-2 to TRBJ2-1; D remains unclear. This CDR3 contains 15 residues. In germline, CDR1 is SGHAT, CDR2 FQNNGV. The DNA of the CDR3 is TGTACCAGCAGCCCCACACTGGCGGAGAACAATGAGCAGTTATTC. This translates into CTSSPTLAENNEQLF.

The chain links TRBV11-2 to TRBJ2-7; 9 positions match TRBD1. The CDR3 has 15 residues. Germline V CDR1 and CDR2: SGHAT, FQNNGV. V lost 6 bases, J lost 5 bases, and 11 bases stayed unmatched. The CDR3 is CASSLRWTGEDEQYF. CDR3 DNA sequence: TGTGCCAGCAGTTTACGATGGACAGGGGAAGACGAGCAGTACTTC.

The sample holds one count of this clonotype. No conserved phenylalanine or tryptophan is present at the end of the CDR3, so a read error is the likely explanation. This chain links TRBV11-2 with TRBJ2-1; the match to TRBD2 covers 9 bases. In germline, CDR1 is SGHAT, CDR2 FQNNGV. The CDR3 extends over 16 amino acids. This chain's CDR3 is CASSLELLAGMNEQFL. CDR3 bases: TGTGCGAGCAGCTTGGAGCTTCTAGCGGGAATGAATGAGCAGTTCTTA.

Concerning this clonotype itself: At one boundary the junction diverges from the germline segment, which might be a read error. The V gene is TRBV11-1, the J gene TRBJ2-7; the D gene is possibly TRBD2 (5 bases). Germline loops: CDR1 SGHAT, CDR2 FQDESV (reference sequence). The CDR3 runs 15 residues. The CDR3 spells CACSVLRAPNYEQYF. As DNA, the CDR3 is TGCGCCTGCAGCGTCCTGCGGGCCCCGAACTACGAGCAGTACTTC.

This clonotype occurred many times. V and J are TRBV4-2 and TRBJ2-7; tentatively, D is TRBD1 or TRBD2 (5 bases each). CDR3 length: 14 residues. Germline V gene lookup returns CDR1 LGHNA and CDR2 YNFKEQ. V shed 1 base and J shed 4 bases, with 11 bases lying between them. CDR3 sequence (DNA): TGTGCCAGCAGCCAAGGTCGGGGCCCATACGAGCAGTACTTC. It yields the protein CASSQGRGPYEQYF.

The chain joins TRBV7-9 to TRBJ2-5, with 9 bases that match TRBD1. The germline V gene encodes CDR1 SEHNR and CDR2 FQNEAQ (reference sequence). This CDR3 spans 16 amino acids. V gave up 5 bases and J gave up 6 bases; unmatched junction bases: 13. CDR3 amino acids: CASSPTGGAVFKTQYF. CDR3 nucleotide sequence: TGTGCCAGCAGCCCCACAGGGGGCGCGGTTTTCAAGACCCAGTACTTC.

The V gene is TRBV4-1, the J gene TRBJ2-1; D possibly corresponds to TRBD2 (7 bases). CDR3 size: 21 residues. Deletions cut 1 base from V and 8 bases from J, with 33 bases between. Germline V gene data show CDR1 as MGHRA and CDR2 as YSYEKL. CDR3 loop: CASSQGTRGRRFFTPTDEQFF. The DNA for the CDR3 is TGCGCCAGCAGCCAAGGTACGCGGGGGCGGCGGTTTTTCACCCCCACGGATGAGCAGTTCTTC.